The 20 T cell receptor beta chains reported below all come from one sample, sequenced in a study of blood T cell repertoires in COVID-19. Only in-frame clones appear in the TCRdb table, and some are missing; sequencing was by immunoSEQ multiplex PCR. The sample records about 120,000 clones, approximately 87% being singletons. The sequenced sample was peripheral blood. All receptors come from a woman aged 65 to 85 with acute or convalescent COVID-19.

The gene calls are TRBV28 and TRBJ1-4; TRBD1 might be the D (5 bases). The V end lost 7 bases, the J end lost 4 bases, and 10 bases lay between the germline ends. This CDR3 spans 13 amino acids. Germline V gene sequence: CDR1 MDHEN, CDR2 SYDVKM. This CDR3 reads CASIRQGNEKLFF. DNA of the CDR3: TGTGCCAGCATACGCCAGGGTAATGAAAAACTGTTTTTT. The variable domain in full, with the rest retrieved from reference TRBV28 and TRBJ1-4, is DVKVTQSSRYLVKRTGEKVFLECVQDMDHENMFWYRQDPGLGLRLIYFSYDVKMKEKGDIPEGYSVSREKKERFSLILESASTNQTSMYLCASIRQGNEKLFFGSGTQLSVL.

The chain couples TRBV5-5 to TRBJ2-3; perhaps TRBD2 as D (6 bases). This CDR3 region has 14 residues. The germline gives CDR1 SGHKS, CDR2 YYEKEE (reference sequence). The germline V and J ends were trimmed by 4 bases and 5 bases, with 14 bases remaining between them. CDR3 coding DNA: TGTGCCAGCAGCCTTACTAGCTTAGAAGATACGCAGTATTTT. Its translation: CASSLTSLEDTQYF.

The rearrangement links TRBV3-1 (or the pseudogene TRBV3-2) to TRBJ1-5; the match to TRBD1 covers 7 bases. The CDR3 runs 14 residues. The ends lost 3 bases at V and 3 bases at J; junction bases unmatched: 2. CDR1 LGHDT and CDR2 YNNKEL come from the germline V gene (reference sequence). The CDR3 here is CASSQGQTNQPQHF. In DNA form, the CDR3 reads TGTGCCAGCAGCCAGGGACAGACCAATCAGCCCCAGCATTTT.

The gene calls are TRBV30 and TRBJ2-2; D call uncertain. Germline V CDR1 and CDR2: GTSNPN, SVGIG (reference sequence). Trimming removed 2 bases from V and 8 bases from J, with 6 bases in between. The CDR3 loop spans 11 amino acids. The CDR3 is CAWSRGGELFF. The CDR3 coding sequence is TGTGCCTGGAGTCGAGGTGGGGAGCTGTTTTTT.

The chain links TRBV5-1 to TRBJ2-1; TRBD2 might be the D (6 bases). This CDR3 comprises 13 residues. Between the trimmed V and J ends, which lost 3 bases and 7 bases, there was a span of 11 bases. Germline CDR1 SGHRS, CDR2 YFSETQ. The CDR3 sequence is CASSYRESNEQFF. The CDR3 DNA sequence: TGCGCCAGCAGCTACCGGGAGTCTAATGAGCAGTTCTTC.

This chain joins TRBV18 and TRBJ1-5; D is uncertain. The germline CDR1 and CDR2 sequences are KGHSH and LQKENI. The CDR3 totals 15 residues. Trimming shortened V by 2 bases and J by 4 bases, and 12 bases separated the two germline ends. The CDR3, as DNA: TGTGCCAGCTCACCAGGGCAGGCCACAAATCAGCCCCAGCATTTT. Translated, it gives CASSPGQATNQPQHF.

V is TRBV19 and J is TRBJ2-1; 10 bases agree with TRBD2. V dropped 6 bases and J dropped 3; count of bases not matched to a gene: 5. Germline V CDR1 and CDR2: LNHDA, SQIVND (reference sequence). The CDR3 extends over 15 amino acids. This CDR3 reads CASRNSGGNYNEQFF. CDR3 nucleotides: TGTGCCAGTAGAAATAGCGGGGGGAACTACAATGAGCAGTTCTTC. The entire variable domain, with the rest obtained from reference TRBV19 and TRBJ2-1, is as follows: DGGITQSPKYLFRKEGQNVTLSCEQNLNHDAMYWYRQDPGQGLRLIYYSQIVNDFQKGDIAEGYSVSREKKESFPLTVTSAQKNPTAFYLCASRNSGGNYNEQFFGPGTRLTVL.

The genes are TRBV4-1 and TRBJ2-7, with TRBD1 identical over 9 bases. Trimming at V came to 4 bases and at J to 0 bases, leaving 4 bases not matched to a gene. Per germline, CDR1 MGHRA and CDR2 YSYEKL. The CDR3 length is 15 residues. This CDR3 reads CASSRTGQGSYEQYF. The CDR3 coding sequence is TGCGCCAGCAGCCGGACGGGACAGGGCTCCTACGAGCAGTACTTC.

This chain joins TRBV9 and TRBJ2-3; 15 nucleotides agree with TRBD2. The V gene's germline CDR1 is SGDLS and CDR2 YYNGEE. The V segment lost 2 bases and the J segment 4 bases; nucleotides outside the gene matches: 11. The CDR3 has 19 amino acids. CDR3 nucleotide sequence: TGTGCCAGCAGCGTCGGACTAGCGGGGGGGGCCGGAAGATCAGATACGCAGTATTTT. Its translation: CASSVGLAGGAGRSDTQYF.

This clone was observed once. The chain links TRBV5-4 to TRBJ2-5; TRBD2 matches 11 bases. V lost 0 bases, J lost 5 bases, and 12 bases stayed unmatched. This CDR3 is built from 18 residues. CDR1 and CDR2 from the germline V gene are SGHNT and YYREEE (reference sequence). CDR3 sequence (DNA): TGTGCCAGCAGCTTGGGTACTAGCGGGGGCGCCATGGGGGAGACCCAGTACTTC. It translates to CASSLGTSGGAMGETQYF.

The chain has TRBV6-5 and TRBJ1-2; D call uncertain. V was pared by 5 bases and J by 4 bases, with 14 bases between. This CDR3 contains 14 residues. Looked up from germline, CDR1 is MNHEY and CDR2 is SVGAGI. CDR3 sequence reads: CASSPFEALYGYTF. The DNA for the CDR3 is TGTGCCAGCAGTCCCTTTGAGGCCCTCTATGGCTACACCTTC.

CDR3 in amino acids: CASSQQGSGNTIYF. CDR3 nucleotide sequence: TGTGCCAGCAGCCAACAGGGGTCCGGAAACACCATATATTTT. V and J are TRBV11-2 and TRBJ1-3, with 7 bases aligning to TRBD1. The J segment lost 4 bases and the V segment lost 5 bases, leaving 5 bases of the junction unmatched. The CDR3 has 14 residues. The germline gives CDR1 SGHAT, CDR2 FQNNGV.

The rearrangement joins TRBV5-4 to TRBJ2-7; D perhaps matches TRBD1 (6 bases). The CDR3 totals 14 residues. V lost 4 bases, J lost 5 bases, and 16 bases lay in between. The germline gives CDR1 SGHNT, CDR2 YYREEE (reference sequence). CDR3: CASSTGQYVNEQYF. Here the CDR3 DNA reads TGTGCCAGCAGCACCGGACAGTACGTCAACGAGCAGTACTTC.

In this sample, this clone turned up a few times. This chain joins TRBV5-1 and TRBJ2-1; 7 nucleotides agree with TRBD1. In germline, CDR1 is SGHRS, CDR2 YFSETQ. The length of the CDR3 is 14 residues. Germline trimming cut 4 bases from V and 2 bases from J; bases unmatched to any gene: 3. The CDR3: CASSPGQPYNEQFF. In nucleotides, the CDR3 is TGCGCCAGCAGCCCGGGACAGCCCTACAATGAGCAGTTCTTC.

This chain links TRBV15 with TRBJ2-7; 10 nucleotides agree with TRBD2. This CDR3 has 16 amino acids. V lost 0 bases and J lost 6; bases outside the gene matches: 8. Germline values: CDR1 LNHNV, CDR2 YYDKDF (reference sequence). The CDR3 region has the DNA TGTGCCACCAGCAGAGATATACTAGCGGGGACTATCGAGCAGTACTTC. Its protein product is CATSRDILAGTIEQYF.

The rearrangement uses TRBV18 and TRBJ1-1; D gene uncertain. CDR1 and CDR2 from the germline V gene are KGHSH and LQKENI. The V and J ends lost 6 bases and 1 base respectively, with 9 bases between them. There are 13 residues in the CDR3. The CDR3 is CASSRAENTEAFF. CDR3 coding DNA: TGTGCCAGCTCGAGGGCGGAGAACACTGAAGCTTTCTTT.

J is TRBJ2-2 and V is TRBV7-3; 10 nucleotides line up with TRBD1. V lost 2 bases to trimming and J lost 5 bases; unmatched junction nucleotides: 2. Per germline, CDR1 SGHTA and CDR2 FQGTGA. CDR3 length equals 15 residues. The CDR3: CASSLWDRGTGELFF. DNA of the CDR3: TGTGCCAGCAGCTTATGGGACAGGGGTACCGGGGAGCTGTTTTTT.

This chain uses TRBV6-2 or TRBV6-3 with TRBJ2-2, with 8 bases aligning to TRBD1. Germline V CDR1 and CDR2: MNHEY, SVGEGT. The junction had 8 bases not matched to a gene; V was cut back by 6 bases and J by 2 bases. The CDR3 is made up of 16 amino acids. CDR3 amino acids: CASSINRGSNTGELFF. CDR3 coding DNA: TGTGCCAGCAGCATTAACAGGGGGAGCAACACCGGGGAGCTGTTTTTT.

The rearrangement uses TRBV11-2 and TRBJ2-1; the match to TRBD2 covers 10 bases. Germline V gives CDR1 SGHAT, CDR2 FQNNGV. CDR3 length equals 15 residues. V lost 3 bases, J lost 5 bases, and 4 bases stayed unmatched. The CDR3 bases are TGTGCCAGCAGCTTGACTAGCGGGTCACACAATGAGCAGTTCTTC. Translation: CASSLTSGSHNEQFF. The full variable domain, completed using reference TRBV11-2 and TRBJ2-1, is EAGVAQSPRYKIIEKRQSVAFWCNPISGHATLYWYQQILGQGPKLLIQFQNNGVVDDSQLPKDRFSAERLKGVDSTLKIQPAKLEDSAVYLCASSLTSGSHNEQFFGPGTRLTVL.

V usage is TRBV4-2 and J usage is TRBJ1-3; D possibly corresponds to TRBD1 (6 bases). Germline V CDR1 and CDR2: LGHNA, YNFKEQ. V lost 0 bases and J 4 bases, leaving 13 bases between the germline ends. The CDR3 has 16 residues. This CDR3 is CASSQEAGARGNTIYF. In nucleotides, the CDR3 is TGTGCCAGCAGCCAAGAAGCGGGGGCGCGGGGAAACACCATATATTTT.